The T cell receptor beta chain described here comes from a study of CD8 T cells in ankylosing spondylitis (dated by TCRdb to between 2016 and 2019). Study-wide context: The study set out to find disease-linked TCR variants by profiling T cell receptor beta repertoires in ankylosing spondylitis patients and healthy donors. Peripheral blood was sampled, and synovial fluid was also collected from ankylosing spondylitis patients. The full study cohort comprised roughly 24 ankylosing spondylitis patients and over a hundred healthy donors.

Concerning this clonotype itself: Its target antigen remains unknown. Base qualities are not recorded, but no much larger clone differs from it by a single base.

General study outcomes and caveats: A TCR beta motif of fewer than 10 highly homologous amino acid variants appeared characteristic of blood from ankylosing spondylitis patients. Some motif variants were previously reported in synovial fluid and blood of reactive arthritis patients, suggesting common disease-initiation mechanisms. The disease-linked clones showed a CD8+ phenotype and occurred at relatively low frequencies in peripheral blood. According to the report, matched synovial fluid samples from ankylosing spondylitis patients were significantly enriched for the disease-linked clones.

Data came from an Illumina HiSeq 2500. Quantitative 5'-RACE with molecular barcodes was the method used to prepare the TCR beta libraries. Under the source paper's analysis protocol: A new computational method based on a probabilistic model of VDJ rearrangement was used to identify disease-linked TCR variants. TCRdb handled the public reads itself, with Q25 trimming in fastp and clone calling in MiXCR, and kept productive beta chains. Rows merge per CDR3 protein into single entries with the most common DNA and genes. These V and J calls rely on TCRdb rather than the paper's analysis. In all, the sample holds over 400,000 distinct CDR3 sequences, and 25% to 30% of those were seen once. Together, the top ten hold under 0.9% of the sample. The sample taken for sequencing was blood, either unsorted or a sorted T cell fraction (not recorded which). The receptor's source is a male donor with ankylosing spondylitis.

Here is the DNA: TGTGCCAGCAGTGGCATACGAGGGGGCGGAACCGGGGAGCTGTTTTTT. Translated, it reads CASSGIRGGGTGELFF. Rearrangement joined TRBV25-1 to TRBJ2-2, and 7 bases in between align with TRBD1. For CDR1 and CDR2, the germline V gene lists MGHDK and SYGVNS. Clipping removes 4 bases from V and 5 bases from J, with 10 as the unmatched junction base count. The CDR3 runs 16 amino acids, cysteine and phenylalanine included. This entry keeps only the CDR3 DNA: 48 bases, framed from base 1.